Detailed here is one T cell receptor (beta chain). Its antigen is currently unknown. The DNA ends 3 residues before the CDR3 does, and the rest of the CDR3 is filled in from the germline J gene. Sequencing used immunoSEQ multiplex PCR; TCRdb keeps in-frame clones, though not all of them. Its clone listing holds about 25,000 clones. This sample was included in a study of T cells in women clearing cervical HPV infection. Study-level background: Cases: HPV16-related CIN3 or worse on histology, a couple of invasive cancers. Blood came at first lesion visit for cases, post-clearance for controls.

Findings and limits, study-wide: Cases and controls were distinguished at AUC approximately 0.81 by richness and V genes.

There are 13 residues in the CDR3. Germline-derived CDR1 and CDR2 are DFQATT and SNEGSKA (reference sequence). Cervical HPV DNA detected by MY09/MY11 PCR, typed by dot-blot. V and J are TRBV20-1 and TRBJ1-1; 7 bases fit TRBD1. Input material: blood buffy coat. This TCR came from a woman between 18 and 70 years old with a cervical HPV16 infection that either progressed to CIN3+ or cleared (not recorded which). Incomplete CDR3 DNA: TGCAGTGCTAGAGGAGACAGGGAAACCGAA. It codes for CSARGDRETE. The whole CDR3 sequence is CSARGDRETEAFF.